The rows below give T cell receptor beta chains drawn from one sample of a study of cytomegalovirus exposure and HLA in healthy donors. TCRdb keeps only in-frame clones here, not all; method: immunoSEQ multiplex PCR. Of about 82,000 clones in the sample, over 70% are singletons; the top ten hold around 6%. Sequenced: PBMCs. Every receptor here comes from a male donor in good health and CMV-seropositive. Both conserved end residues are part of each CDR3.

cdr3_aa j_call v_call
CASSAPRTGTREEKLFF TRBJ1-4 TRBV19
CAWNRGKNEKLFF TRBJ1-4 TRBV30
CASSYSRPAVTQYF TRBJ2-5 TRBV6-5
CASGLGHLPPGYTF TRBJ1-2 TRBV23-1
CASSRTGTDTQYF TRBJ2-3 TRBV25-1
CASSRPGAGEQYF TRBJ2-7 TRBV28
CASSYALGRDSGTQYF TRBJ2-5 TRBV6-5
CASSYLAGTRYEQYF TRBJ2-7 TRBV7-2
CASSSGTGGSTEAFF TRBJ1-1 TRBV7-6
CASSLVPQRPYEQYF TRBJ2-7 TRBV7-2
CAISPKATGEQFF TRBJ2-1 TRBV10-3
CASSLGLAAYNEQFF TRBJ2-1 TRBV28
CASSPEVAGGRGGQFF TRBJ2-1 TRBV4-2
CASSDTGVGANVLTF TRBJ2-6 TRBV13
CSALQFPEQYF TRBJ2-7 TRBV20-1
CARGLASYNEQFF TRBJ2-1 TRBV2
CASSLDRVSTDTQYF TRBJ2-3 TRBV11-2
CASSETYGNREQYF TRBJ2-7 TRBV10-1
CASSPRGSVPGANVLTF TRBJ2-6 TRBV27
CASSFGNEQFF TRBJ2-1 TRBV11-2
CASSVYRVSPLHF TRBJ1-6 TRBV11-2
CASSATGQVYNEQFF TRBJ2-1 TRBV9
CASESLPYEQYF TRBJ2-7 TRBV2
CASSPPLITEPNTEAFF TRBJ1-1 TRBV18
CASSTMVSYEQYF TRBJ2-7 TRBV7-2
CASSLRSVVSNYGYTF TRBJ1-2 TRBV14
CASSYGQGKNEKLFF TRBJ1-4 TRBV11-2
CASSETFGTVNQPQHF TRBJ1-5 TRBV9
CATTHRGPETQYF TRBJ2-5 TRBV7-7
CATSRGTGTYEQYF TRBJ2-7 TRBV15
CASRDGRSLRYEQYF TRBJ2-7 TRBV5-4
CASSLAGGNRIKEQYF TRBJ2-7 TRBV7-8
CASSQRTVAGELFF TRBJ2-2 TRBV5-1